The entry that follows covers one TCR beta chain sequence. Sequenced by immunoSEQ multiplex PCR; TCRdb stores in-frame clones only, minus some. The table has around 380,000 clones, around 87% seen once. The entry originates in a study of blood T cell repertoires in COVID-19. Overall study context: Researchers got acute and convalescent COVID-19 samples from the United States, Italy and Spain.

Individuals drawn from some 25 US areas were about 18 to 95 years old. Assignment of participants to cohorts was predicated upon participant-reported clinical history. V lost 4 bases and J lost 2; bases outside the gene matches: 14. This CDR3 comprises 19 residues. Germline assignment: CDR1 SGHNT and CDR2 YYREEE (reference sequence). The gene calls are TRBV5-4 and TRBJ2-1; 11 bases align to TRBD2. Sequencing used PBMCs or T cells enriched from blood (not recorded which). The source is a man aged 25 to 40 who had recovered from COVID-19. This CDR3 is CASSQGTSGLTVTYNEQFF. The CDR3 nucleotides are TGTGCCAGCAGCCAAGGGACTAGCGGATTAACTGTTACCTACAATGAGCAGTTCTTC.